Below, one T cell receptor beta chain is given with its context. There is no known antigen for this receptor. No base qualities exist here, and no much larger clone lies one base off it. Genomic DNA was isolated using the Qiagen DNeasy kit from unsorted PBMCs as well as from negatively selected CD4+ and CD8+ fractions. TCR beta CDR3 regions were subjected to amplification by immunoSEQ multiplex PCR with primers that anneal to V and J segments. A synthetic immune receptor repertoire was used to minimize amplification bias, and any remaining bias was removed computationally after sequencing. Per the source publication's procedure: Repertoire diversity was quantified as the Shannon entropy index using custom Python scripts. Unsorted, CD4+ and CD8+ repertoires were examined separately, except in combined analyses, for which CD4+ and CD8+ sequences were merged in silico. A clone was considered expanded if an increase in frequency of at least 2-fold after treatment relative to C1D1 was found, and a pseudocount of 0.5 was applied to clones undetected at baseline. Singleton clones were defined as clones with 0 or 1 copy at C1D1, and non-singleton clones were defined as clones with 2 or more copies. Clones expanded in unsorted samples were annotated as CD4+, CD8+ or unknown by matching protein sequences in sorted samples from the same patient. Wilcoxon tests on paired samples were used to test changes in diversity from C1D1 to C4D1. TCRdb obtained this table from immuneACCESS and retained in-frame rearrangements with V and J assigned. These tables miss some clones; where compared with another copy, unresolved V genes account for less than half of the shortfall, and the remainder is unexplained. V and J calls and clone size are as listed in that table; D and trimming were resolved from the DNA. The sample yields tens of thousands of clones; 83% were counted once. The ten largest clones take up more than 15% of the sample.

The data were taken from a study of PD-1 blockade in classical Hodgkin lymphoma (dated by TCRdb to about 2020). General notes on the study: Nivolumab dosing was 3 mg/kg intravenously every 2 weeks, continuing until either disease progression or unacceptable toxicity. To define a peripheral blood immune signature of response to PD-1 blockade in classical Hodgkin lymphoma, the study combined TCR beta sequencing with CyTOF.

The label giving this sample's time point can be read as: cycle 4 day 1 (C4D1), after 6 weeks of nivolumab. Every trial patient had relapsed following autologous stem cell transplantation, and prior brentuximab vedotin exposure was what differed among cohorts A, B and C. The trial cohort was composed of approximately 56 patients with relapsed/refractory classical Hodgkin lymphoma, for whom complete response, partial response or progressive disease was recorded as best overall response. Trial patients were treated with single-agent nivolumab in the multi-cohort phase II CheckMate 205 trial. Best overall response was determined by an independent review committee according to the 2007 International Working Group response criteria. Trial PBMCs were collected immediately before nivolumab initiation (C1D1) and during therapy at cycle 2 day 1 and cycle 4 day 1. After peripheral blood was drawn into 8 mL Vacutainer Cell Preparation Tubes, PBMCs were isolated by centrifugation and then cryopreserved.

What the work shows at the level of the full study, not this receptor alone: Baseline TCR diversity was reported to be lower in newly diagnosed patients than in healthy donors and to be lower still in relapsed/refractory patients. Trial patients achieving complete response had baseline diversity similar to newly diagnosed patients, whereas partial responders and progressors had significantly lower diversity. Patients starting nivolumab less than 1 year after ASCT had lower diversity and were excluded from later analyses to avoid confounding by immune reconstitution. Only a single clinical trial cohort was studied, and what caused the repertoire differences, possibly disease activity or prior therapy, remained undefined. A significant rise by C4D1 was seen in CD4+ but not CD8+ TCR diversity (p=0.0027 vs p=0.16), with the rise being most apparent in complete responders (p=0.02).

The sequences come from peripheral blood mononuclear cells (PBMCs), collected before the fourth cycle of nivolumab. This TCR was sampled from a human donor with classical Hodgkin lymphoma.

The CDR3 reads as follows: CASSRGLAGSTGELFF. The DNA sequence is given as TGCGCCAGCAGCCGCGGACTAGCGGGTTCCACCGGGGAGCTGTTTTTT. The rearranged chain carries TRBV5-1 and TRBJ2-2; TRBD2 fits 11 bases in the junction. V is pruned by 4 bases and J by 4 bases, leaving 6 bases of the junction without a gene match. Taken from cysteine to phenylalanine, the CDR3 has 16 residues. CDR3 DNA only is kept here, 48 bases in frame from base 1. CDR1 and CDR2 are drawn from the germline V gene: SGHRS, YFSETQ.